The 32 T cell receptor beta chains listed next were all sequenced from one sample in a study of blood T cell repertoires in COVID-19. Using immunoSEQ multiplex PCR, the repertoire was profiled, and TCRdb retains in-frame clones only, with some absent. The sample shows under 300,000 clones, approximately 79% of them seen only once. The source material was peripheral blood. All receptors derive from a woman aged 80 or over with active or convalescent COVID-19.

DNA of the CDR3: TGCGCCAGCAGCCAGCAGGGGGCGCGTGAAAAACTGTTTTTT. Its translation is CASSQQGAREKLFF. The chain links TRBV4-1 to TRBJ1-4; 8 nucleotides line up with TRBD1. The CDR3 covers 14 residues. The germline V gene encodes CDR1 MGHRA and CDR2 YSYEKL. J lost 7 bases, V lost 3 bases, and 4 bases had no gene match.

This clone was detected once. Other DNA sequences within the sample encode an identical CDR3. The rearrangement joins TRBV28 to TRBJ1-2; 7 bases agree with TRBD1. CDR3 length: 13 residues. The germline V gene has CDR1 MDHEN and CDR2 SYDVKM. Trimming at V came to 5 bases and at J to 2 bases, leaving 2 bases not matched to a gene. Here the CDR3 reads CASSPQGNYGYTF. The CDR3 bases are TGTGCCAGCAGTCCACAGGGGAACTATGGCTACACCTTC.

CDR3 region: CATSREVSGNEKLFF. The CDR3, as DNA: TGTGCCACCAGCAGAGAGGTCTCGGGTAATGAAAAACTGTTTTTT. The chain employs TRBV15 and TRBJ1-4; no reliable D call. The CDR3 contains 15 residues. Germline CDR1 reads LNHNV; CDR2 reads YYDKDF (reference sequence). Trimming took 0 bases from V and 4 from J, leaving 9 bases between them.

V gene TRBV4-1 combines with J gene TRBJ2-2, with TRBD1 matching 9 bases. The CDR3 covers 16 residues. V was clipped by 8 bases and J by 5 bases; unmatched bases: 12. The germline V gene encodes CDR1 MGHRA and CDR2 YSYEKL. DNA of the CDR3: TGCGCCAGCCGACCTCCGGGACAGGGTTTTACCGGGGAGCTGTTTTTT. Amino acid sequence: CASRPPGQGFTGELFF.

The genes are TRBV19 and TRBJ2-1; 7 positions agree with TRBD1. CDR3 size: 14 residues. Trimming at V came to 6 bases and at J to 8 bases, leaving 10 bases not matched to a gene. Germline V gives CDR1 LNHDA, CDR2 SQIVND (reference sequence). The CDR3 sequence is CASSVQGIIDEQFF. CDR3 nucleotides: TGTGCCAGTAGCGTACAGGGGATTATTGATGAGCAGTTCTTC.

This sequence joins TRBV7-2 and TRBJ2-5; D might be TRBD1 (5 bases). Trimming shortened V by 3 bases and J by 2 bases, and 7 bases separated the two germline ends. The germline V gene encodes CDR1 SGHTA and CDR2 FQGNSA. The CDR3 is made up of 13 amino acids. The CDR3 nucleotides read TGTGCCAGCAGCTTTTCAGGGCAAGAGACCCAGTACTTC. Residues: CASSFSGQETQYF.

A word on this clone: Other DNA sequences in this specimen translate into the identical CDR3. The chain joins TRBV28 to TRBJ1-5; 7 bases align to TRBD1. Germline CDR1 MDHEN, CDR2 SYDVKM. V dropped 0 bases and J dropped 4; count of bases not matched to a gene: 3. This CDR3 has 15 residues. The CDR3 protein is CASSLWGQRNQPQHF. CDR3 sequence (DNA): TGTGCCAGCAGTTTATGGGGACAGAGAAATCAGCCCCAGCATTTT.

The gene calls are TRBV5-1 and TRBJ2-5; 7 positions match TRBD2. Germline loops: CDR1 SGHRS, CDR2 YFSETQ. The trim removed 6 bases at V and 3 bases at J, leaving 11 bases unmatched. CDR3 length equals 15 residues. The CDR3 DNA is TGCGCCAGCACGAGGGGCGGGGGTGACGAAGAGACCCAGTACTTC. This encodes CASTRGGGDEETQYF.

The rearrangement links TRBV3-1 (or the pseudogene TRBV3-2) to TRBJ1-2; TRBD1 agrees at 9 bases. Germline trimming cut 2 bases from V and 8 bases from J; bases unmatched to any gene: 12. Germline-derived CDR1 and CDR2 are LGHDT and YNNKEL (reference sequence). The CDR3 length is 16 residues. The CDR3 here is CASSQRGQGATVGYTF. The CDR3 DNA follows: TGTGCCAGCAGCCAAAGGGGACAGGGAGCTACGGTGGGCTACACCTTC.

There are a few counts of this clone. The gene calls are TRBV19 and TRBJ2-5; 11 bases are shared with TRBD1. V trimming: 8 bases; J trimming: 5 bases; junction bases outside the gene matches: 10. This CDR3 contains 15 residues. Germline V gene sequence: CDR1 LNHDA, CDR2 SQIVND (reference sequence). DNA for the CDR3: TGTGCCAGTGCGGGACAGGGGGGAGGTTGGGAGACCCAGTACTTC. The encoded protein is CASAGQGGGWETQYF.

This CDR3 is CASSHREGGYTF. Written as DNA, the CDR3 is TGTGCCAGCAGCCATAGGGAGGGTGGCTACACCTTC. The chain couples TRBV3-1 (or the pseudogene TRBV3-2) to TRBJ1-2, with no clear D. The CDR3 runs 12 residues. Trimming took 3 bases from V and 7 from J, leaving 9 bases between them. CDR1 LGHDT and CDR2 YNNKEL come from the germline V gene (reference sequence).

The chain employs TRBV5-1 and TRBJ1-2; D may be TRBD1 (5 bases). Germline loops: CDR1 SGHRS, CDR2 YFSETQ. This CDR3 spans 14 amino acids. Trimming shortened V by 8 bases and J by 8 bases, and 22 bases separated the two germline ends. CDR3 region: CASRTDRDWRGYTF. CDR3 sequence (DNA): TGCGCCAGTAGAACGGACCGGGACTGGAGGGGCTACACCTTC.

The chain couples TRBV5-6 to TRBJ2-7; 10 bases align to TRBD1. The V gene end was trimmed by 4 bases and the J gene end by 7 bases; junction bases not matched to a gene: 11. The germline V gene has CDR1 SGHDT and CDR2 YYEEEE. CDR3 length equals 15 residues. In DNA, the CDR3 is TGTGCCAGCAGCCCGGAAGGGACAGGGGTCCGGGAGCAGTACTTC. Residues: CASSPEGTGVREQYF.

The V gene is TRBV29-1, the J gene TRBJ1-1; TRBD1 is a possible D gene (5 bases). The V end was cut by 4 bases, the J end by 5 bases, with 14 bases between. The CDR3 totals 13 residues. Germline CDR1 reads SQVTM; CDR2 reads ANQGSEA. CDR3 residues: CSVGGGGWTEAFF. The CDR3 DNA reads TGCAGCGTTGGGGGGGGAGGTTGGACTGAAGCTTTCTTT.

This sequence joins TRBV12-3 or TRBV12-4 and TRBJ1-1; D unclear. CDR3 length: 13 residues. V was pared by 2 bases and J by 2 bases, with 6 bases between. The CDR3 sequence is CASSLSDNTEAFF. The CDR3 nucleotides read TGTGCCAGCAGTTTATCAGATAACACTGAAGCTTTCTTT.

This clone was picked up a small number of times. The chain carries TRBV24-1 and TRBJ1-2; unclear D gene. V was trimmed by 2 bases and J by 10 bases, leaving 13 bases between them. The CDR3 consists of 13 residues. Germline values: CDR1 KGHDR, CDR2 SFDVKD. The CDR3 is CATSDSPDGIYTF. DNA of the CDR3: TGTGCCACCAGTGATTCCCCGGACGGGATCTACACCTTC.

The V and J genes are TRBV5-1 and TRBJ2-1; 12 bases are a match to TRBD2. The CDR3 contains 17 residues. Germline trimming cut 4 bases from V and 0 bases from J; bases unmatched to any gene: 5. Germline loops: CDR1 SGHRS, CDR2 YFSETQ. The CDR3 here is CASSPLTSGSSYNEQFF. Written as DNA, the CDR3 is TGCGCCAGCAGCCCTTTGACTAGCGGGAGCTCCTACAATGAGCAGTTCTTC.

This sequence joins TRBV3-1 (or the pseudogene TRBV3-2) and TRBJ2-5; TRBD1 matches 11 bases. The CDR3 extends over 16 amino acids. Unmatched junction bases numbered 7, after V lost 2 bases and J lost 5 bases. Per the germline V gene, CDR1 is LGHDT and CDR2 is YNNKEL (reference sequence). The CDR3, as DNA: TGTGCCAGCAGCCAAATTTTGGACAGGGGGCGGGAGACCCAGTACTTC. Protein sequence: CASSQILDRGRETQYF.

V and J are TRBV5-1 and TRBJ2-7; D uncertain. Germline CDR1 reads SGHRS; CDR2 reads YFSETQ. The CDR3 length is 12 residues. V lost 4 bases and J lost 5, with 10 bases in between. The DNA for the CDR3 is TGCGCCAGCAGCAGAACTCCCAACGAGCAGTACTTC. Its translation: CASSRTPNEQYF.

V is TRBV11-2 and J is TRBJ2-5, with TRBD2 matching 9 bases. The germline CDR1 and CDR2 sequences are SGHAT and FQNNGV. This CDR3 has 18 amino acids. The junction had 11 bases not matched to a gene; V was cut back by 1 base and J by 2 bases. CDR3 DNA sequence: TGTGCCAGCAGCTTAGGGTCCGACAGCGGGGGGAATCAAGAGACCCAGTACTTC. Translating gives CASSLGSDSGGNQETQYF.

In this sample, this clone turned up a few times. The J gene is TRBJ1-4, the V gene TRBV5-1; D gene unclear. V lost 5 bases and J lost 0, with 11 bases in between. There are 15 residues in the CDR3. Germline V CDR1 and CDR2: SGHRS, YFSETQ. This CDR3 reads CASSLNTATNEKLFF. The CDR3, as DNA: TGCGCCAGCAGTCTCAATACAGCAACTAATGAAAAACTGTTTTTT.

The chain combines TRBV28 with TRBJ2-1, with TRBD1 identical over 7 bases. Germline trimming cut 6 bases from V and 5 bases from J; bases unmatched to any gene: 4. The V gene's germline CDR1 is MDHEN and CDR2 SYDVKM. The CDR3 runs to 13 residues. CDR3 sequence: CASSYGTDNEQFF. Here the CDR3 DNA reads TGTGCCAGCAGCTACGGGACAGACAATGAGCAGTTCTTC.

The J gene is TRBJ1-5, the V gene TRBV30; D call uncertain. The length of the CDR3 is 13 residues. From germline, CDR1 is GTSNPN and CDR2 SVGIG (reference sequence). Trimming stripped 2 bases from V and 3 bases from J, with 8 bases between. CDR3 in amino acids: CAWSRTINQPQHF. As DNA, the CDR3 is TGTGCCTGGAGTCGGACTATCAATCAGCCCCAGCATTTT.

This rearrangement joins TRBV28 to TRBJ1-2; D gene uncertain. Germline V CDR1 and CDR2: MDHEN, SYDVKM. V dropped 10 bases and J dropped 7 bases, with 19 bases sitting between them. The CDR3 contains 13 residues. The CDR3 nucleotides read TGTGCCATCCACAAGGGTAGCGCGCTTGGCTACACCTTC. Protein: CAIHKGSALGYTF.

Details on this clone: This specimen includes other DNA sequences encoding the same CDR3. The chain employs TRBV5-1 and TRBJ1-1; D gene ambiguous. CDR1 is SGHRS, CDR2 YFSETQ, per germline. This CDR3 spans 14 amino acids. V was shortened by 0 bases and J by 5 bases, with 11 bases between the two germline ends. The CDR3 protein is CASSLDGVGTEAFF. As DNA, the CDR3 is TGCGCCAGCAGCTTGGACGGGGTAGGGACTGAAGCTTTCTTT.

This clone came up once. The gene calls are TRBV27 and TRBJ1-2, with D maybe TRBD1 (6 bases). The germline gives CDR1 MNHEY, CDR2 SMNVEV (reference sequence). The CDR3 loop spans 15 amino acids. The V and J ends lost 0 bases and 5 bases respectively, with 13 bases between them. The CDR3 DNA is TGTGCCAGCAGTTTATCGACCAGGGGAGAATATGGCTACACCTTC. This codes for CASSLSTRGEYGYTF.

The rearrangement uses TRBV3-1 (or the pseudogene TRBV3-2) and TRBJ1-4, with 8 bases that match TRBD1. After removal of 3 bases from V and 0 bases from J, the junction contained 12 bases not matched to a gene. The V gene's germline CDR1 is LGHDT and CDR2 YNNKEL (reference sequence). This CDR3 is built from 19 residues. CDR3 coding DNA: TGTGCCAGCAGCCATTCTTCGGCAGGGGGCGATTCAACTAATGAAAAACTGTTTTTT. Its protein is CASSHSSAGGDSTNEKLFF.

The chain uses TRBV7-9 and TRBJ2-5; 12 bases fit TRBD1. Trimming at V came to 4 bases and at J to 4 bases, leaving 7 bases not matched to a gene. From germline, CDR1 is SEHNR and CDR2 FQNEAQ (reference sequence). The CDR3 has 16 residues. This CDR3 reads CASSWGTGGRGETQYF. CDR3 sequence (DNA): TGTGCCAGCAGCTGGGGGACAGGGGGCAGAGGAGAGACCCAGTACTTC. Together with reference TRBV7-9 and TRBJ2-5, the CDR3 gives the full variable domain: DTGVSQNPRHKITKRGQNVTFRCDPISEHNRLYWYRQTLGQGPEFLTYFQNEAQLEKSRLLSDRFSAERPKGSFSTLEIQRTEQGDSAMYLCASSWGTGGRGETQYFGPGTRLLVL.

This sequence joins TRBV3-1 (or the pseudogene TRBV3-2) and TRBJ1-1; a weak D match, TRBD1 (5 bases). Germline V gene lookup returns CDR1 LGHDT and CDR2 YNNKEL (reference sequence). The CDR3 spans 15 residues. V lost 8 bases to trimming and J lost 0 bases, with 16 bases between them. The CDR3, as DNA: TGTGCCAGCCGGCGACGGGGGTGGATGAACACTGAAGCTTTCTTT. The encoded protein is CASRRRGWMNTEAFF.

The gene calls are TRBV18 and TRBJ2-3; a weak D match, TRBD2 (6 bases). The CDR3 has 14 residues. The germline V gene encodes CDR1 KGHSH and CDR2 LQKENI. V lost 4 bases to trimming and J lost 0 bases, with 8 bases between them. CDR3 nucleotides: TGTGCCAGCTCACAGGCGGGGAGCACAGATACGCAGTATTTT. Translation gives CASSQAGSTDTQYF.

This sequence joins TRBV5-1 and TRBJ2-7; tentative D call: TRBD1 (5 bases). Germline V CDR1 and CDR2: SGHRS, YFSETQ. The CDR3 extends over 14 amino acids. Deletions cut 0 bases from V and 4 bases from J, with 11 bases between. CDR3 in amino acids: CASSLGPQGYEQYF. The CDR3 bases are TGCGCCAGCAGCTTGGGACCTCAGGGTTACGAGCAGTACTTC.

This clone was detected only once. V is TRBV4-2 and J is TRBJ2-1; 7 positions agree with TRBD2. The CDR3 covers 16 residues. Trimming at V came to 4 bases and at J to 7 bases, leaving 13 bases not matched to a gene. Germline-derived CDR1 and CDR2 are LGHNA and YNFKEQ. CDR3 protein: CASSLIPAGLMNEQFF. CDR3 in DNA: TGTGCCAGCAGCCTTATCCCAGCGGGACTAATGAATGAGCAGTTCTTC.